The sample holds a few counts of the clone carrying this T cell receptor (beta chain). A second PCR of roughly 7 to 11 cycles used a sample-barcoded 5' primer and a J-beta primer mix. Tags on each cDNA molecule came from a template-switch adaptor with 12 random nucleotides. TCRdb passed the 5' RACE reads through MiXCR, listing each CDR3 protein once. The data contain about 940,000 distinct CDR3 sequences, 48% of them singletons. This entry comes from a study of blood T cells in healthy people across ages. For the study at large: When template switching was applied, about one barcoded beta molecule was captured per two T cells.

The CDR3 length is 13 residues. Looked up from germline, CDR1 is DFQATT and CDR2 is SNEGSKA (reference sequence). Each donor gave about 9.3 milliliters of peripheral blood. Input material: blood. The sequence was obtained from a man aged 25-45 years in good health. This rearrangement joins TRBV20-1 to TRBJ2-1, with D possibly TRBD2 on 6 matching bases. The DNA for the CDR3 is TGCAGCACTGGGGACGGGGGAAATCGGGAGCAGTTCTTC. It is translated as CSTGDGGNREQFF.